Listed below are T cell receptor beta chains from one sample, sequenced in a study of T cell responses to AZD1222 COVID-19 vaccine. Repertoires were generated with immunoSEQ multiplex PCR, while TCRdb's copy carries only in-frame clones and drops some. The sample holds 180,000 or so clones, around 90% seen once. This material consisted of peripheral blood, taken 28 days after the second AZD1222 dose. The receptors were gathered from an adult who received the AZD1222 COVID-19 vaccine. Each CDR3 is given with its conserved first and last residue. The D gene is left open where the match is weak. Not all rows give a size; the values are once, few, many and, for expanded clones, a class.

J gene,V gene,clone size,D gene,CDR3 DNA,CDR3 protein
TRBJ2-6,TRBV10-3,-,-,TGTGCCATCAGTGGAGGGGGTTCTGGGGCCAACGTCCTGACTTTC,CAISGGGSGANVLTF
TRBJ1-5,TRBV24-1,-,-,TGTGCCACCGGGGGGGATAGCAATCAGCCCCAGCATTTT,CATGGDSNQPQHF
TRBJ2-3,TRBV13,-,TRBD1,TGTGCCAGCAGCTCCAGGGGGCATCGGGATACGCAGTATTTT,CASSSRGHRDTQYF
TRBJ1-5,TRBV27,-,-,TGTGCCAGCAGTTTCGTCGGACAGCGGGGGGTCCGTTGGAGCAATCAGCCCCAGCATTTT,CASSFVGQRGVRWSNQPQHF
TRBJ2-1,TRBV24-1,-,TRBD2,TGTGCCACCAGTGATCCCTCCGCTAGCGGGAGGTTCTACAATGAGCAGTTCTTC,CATSDPSASGRFYNEQFF
TRBJ2-3,TRBV5-6,-,-,TGTGCCAGCAGTACGGGCACAGATACGCAGTATTTT,CASSTGTDTQYF
TRBJ2-3,TRBV19,-,TRBD2,TGTGCCAGTAGTACCCTCGGGACTAGCGGCACAGATACGCAGTATTTT,CASSTLGTSGTDTQYF
TRBJ2-5,TRBV7-6,-,-,TGTGCCAGCAGCTTGGGAACAGGGCCCCAAGAGACCCAGTACTTC,CASSLGTGPQETQYF
TRBJ1-3,TRBV3-1/TRBV3-2,once,TRBD1,TGTGCCAGCAGCCTTCAGGGGGTTACCTCTGGAAACACCATATATTTT,CASSLQGVTSGNTIYF
TRBJ2-3,TRBV4-3,-,TRBD1,TGCGCCAGCAGCCAAGATGCGACAGGGACAATCACAGATACGCAGTATTTT,CASSQDATGTITDTQYF
TRBJ1-1,TRBV10-3,-,-,TGTGCCATCAGTGGGACGGCGGAGAACACTGAAGCTTTCTTT,CAISGTAENTEAFF
TRBJ2-1,TRBV27,-,-,TGTGCCAGCAGTCGTTACCCCGGGACAAGGCAGTTCTTC,CASSRYPGTRQFF
TRBJ2-7,TRBV5-1,once,-,TGCGCCAGCAGCTTTACCCCAGGCACCTACGAGCAGTACTTC,CASSFTPGTYEQYF
TRBJ1-2,TRBV28,-,-,TGTGCCAGCAGTTTAAGTGGCCAGGGTTTTTATGGCTACACCTTC,CASSLSGQGFYGYTF
TRBJ1-5,TRBV14,-,-,TGTGCCAGCATGGGGGATCAGCCCCAGCATTTT,CASMGDQPQHF
TRBJ2-3,TRBV4-3,-,-,TGCGCCAGCGGATACCGACCGGGCACAGATACGCAGTATTTT,CASGYRPGTDTQYF
TRBJ1-1,TRBV28,-,-,TGTGCCAGCAGTTTGGTGCGGGGCGGGAACACTGAAGCTTTCTTT,CASSLVRGGNTEAFF
TRBJ2-7,TRBV24-1,-,TRBD2,TGTGCCACCAGTGACCCGACTAGCGGGAGGAGAGGCGAGCAGTACTTC,CATSDPTSGRRGEQYF
TRBJ1-4,TRBV11-2,-,-,TGTGCCAGCAGCTCCACCGGGCCAATCGCCCAGGAAAAACTGTTTTTT,CASSSTGPIAQEKLFF
TRBJ1-1,TRBV5-1,-,-,TGCGCCAGCAGCGGGGACGTGGGGACTGGCACTGAAGCTTTCTTT,CASSGDVGTGTEAFF
TRBJ2-7,TRBV14,-,-,TGTGCCAGCGGACCTAGCGTTTCCTACGAGCAGTACTTC,CASGPSVSYEQYF
TRBJ2-7,TRBV10-3,-,TRBD1,TGTGCCATCATGGAGACAGGGTTCTACGAGCAGTACTTC,CAIMETGFYEQYF
TRBJ2-6,TRBV6-4,-,TRBD1,TGTGCCAGCCGTGCAGGGGGCACTGGGGCCAACGTCCTGACTTTC,CASRAGGTGANVLTF
TRBJ2-7,TRBV21-1,-,-,TGTGCCAGAAGACGCCTGGGACAGGGAACCTACGAGCAGTACTTC,CARRRLGQGTYEQYF
TRBJ2-3,TRBV4-3,-,TRBD2,TGCGCCAGCAGCCCTGGACTAGCGGGAGATACGCAGTATTTT,CASSPGLAGDTQYF
TRBJ2-7,TRBV9,-,TRBD2,TGTGCCAGCAGCGAGGGGCCCACTAGCGGGAGGGCCCTACACTACGAGCAGTACTTC,CASSEGPTSGRALHYEQYF